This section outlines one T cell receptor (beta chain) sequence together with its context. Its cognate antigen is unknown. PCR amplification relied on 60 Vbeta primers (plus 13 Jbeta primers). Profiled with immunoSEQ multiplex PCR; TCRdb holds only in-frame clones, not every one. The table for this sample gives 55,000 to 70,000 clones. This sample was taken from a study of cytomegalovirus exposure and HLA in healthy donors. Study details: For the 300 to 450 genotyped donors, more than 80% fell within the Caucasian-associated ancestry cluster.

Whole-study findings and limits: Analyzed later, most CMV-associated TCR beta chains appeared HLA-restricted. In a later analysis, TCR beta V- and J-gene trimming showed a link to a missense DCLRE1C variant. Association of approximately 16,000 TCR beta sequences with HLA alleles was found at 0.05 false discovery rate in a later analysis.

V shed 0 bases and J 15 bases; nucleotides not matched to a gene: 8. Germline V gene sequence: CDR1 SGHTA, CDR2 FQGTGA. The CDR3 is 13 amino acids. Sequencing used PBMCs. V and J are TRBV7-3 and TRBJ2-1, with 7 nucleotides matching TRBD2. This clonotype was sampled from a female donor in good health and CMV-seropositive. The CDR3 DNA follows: TGTGCCAGCAGCTTAACGGGGGGGGAGTTGGTGTTCTTC. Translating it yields CASSLTGGELVFF.